This TCR beta chain is drawn from a study of shared clonotypes between healthy human individuals. Measured with immunoSEQ multiplex PCR; TCRdb has only the in-frame clones, and not every one. Among roughly 1,500,000 clones listed, around 98% were seen once. Germline CDR1 reads SGHAT; CDR2 reads FQNNGV. The CDR3 loop spans 14 amino acids. V dropped 3 bases and J dropped 8 bases, with 14 bases sitting between them. The material sequenced was naive CD4+ T cells sorted from blood. This sample's subset: CD45RA+ positively selected. This TCR derives from a man aged 25 to 40 in good health. The rearrangement joins TRBV11-2 to TRBJ2-1, with D unclear. The CDR3 DNA follows: TGTGCCAGCAGCTTTCATCCGGAGTCGGATGAGCAGTTCTTC. Translated: CASSFHPESDEQFF.